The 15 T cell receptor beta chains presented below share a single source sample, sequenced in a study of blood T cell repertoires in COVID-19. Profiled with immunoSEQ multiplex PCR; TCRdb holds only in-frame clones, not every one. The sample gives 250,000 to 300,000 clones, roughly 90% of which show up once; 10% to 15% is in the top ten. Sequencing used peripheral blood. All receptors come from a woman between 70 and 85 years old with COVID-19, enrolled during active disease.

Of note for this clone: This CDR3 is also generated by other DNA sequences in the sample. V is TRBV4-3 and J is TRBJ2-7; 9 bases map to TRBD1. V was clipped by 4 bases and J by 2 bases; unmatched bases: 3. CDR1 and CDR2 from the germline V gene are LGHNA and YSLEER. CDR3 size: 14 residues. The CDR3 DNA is TGCGCCAGCAGCCCAGGGACAGGGACCTACGAGCAGTACTTC. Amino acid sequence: CASSPGTGTYEQYF.

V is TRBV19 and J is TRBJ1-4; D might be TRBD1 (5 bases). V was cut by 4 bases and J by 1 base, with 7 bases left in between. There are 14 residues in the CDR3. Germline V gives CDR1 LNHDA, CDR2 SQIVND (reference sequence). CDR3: CASSRTLTNEKLFF. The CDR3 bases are TGTGCCAGTAGTAGGACACTAACTAATGAAAAACTGTTTTTT.

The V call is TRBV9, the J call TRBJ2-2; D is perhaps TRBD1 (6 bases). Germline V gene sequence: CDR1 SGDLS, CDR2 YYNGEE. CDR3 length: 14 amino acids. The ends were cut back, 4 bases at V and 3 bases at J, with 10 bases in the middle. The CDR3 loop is CASSPAGDTGELFF. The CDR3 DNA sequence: TGTGCCAGCAGCCCGGCAGGGGACACCGGGGAGCTGTTTTTT. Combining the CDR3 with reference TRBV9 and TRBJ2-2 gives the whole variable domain DSGVTQTPKHLITATGQRVTLRCSPRSGDLSVYWYQQSLDQGLQFLIQYYNGEERAKGNILERFSAQQFPDLHSELNLSSLELGDSALYFCASSPAGDTGELFFGEGSRLTVL.

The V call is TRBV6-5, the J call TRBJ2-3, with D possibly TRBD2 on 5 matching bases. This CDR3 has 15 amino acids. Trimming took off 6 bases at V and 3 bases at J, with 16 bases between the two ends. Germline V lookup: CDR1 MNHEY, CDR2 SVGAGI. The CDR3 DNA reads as TGTGCCAGCAGAGGCAGTGGGGAGTGGACAGATACGCAGTATTTT. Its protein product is CASRGSGEWTDTQYF.

In DNA form, the CDR3 reads TGTGCCAGCAGTCCAGGATGGGAAAAACTGTTTTTT. Translating it yields CASSPGWEKLFF. The J gene is TRBJ1-4, the V gene TRBV27; D gene uncertain. This CDR3 is 12 amino acids long. Germline CDR1 reads MNHEY; CDR2 reads SMNVEV (reference sequence). Deletions cut 5 bases from V and 8 bases from J, with 9 bases between.

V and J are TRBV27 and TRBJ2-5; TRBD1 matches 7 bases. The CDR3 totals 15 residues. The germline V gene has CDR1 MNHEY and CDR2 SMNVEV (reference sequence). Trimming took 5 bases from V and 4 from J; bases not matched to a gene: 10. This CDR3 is CASSKGQVLTETQYF. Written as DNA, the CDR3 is TGTGCCAGCAGTAAAGGACAGGTTTTAACAGAGACCCAGTACTTC.

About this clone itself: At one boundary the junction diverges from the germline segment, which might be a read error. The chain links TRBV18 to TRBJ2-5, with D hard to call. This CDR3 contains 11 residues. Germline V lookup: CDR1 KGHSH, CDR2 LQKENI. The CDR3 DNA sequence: TGTGCCAGCTCACAACAAGAGGCCCAGTACTTC. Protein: CASSQQEAQYF. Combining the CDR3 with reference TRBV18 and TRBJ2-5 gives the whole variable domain NAGVMQNPRHLVRRRGQEARLRCSPMKGHSHVYWYRQLPEEGLKFMVYLQKENIIDESGMPKERFSAEFPKEGPSILRIQQVVRGDSAAYFCASSQQEAQYFGPGTRLLVL.

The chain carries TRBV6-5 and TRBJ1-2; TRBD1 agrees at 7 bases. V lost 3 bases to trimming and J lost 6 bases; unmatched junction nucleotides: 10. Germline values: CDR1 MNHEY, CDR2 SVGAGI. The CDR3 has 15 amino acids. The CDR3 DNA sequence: TGTGCCAGCAGTTATAGTCGAACGGGACAGAATGGCTACACCTTC. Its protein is CASSYSRTGQNGYTF.

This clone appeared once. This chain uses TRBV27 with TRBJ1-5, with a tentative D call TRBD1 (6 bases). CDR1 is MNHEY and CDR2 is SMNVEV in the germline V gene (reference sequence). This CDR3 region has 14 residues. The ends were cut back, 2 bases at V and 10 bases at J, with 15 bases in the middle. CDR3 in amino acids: CASSLKGGRYPQHF. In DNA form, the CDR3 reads TGTGCCAGCAGTTTAAAAGGGGGAAGATATCCCCAGCATTTT.

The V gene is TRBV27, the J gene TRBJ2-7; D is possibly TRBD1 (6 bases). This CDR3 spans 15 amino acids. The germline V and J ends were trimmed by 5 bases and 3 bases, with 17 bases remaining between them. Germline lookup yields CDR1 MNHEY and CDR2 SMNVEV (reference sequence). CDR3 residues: CASSDRGRGHYEQYF. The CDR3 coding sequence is TGTGCCAGCAGTGATCGTGGCAGGGGTCACTACGAGCAGTACTTC.

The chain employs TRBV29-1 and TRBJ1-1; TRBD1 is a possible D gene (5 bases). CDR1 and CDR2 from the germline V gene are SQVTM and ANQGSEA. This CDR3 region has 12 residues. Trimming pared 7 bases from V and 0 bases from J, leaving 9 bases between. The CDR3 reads CSGKGMNTEAFF. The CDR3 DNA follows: TGCAGCGGCAAGGGGATGAACACTGAAGCTTTCTTT.

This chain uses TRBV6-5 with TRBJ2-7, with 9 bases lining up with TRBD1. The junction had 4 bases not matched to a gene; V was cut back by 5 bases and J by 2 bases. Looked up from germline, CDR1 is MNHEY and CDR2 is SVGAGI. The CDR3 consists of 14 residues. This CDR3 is CASSKDRGPYEQYF. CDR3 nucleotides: TGTGCCAGCAGTAAGGACAGGGGACCCTACGAGCAGTACTTC.

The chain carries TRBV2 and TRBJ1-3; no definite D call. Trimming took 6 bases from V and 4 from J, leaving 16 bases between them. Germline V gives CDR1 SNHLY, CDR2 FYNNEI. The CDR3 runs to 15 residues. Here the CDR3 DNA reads TGTGCCAGCAGGAGGGAGGGCGGGCGCGGAAACACCATATATTTT. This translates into CASRREGGRGNTIYF.

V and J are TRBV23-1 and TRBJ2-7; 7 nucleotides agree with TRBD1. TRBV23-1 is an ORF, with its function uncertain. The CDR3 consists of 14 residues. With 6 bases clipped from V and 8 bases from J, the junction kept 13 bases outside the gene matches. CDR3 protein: CASRRNGTACKQYF. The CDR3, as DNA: TGCGCCAGCAGGCGGAACGGGACAGCCTGCAAGCAGTACTTC.

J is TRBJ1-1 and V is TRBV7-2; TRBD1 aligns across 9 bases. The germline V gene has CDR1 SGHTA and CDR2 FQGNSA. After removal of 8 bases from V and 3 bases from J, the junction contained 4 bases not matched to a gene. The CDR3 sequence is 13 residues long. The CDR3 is CASDRGRDTEAFF. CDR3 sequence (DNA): TGTGCCAGCGACAGGGGGAGGGACACTGAAGCTTTCTTT.